This T cell receptor beta chain was observed in a study of T cells after yellow fever vaccination. The germline CDR1 and CDR2 sequences are SGHRS and YFSETQ. The CDR3 is 15 residues long. With 6 bases clipped from V and 2 bases from J, the junction kept 11 bases outside the gene matches. TCRdb called the 5' RACE reads again in MiXCR, with one record for every CDR3 protein. Among 230,000 or so distinct CDR3 sequences listed, approximately 6.7% were seen once. About this clonotype itself: A much larger clone lies a single base off, so this may be a read error.

The input for sequencing was CD4+ T cells sorted from PBMCs, taken on the day of the yellow fever booster vaccination. This chain connects TRBV5-1 to TRBJ2-7; TRBD1 matches at 7 bases. This receptor was taken from a man aged 30 to 39 who received the YFV17D yellow fever vaccine. CDR3: CASNERGTVPYEQYF. DNA of the CDR3: TGCGCCAGCAACGAACGAGGGACAGTACCCTACGAGCAGTACTTC.